This is a list of T cell receptor beta chains from one sample in a study of radiation and T cells in renal cell carcinoma. Assay: immunoSEQ multiplex PCR; the TCRdb copy retains only in-frame clones and omits some. This sample has 13,000 to 15,000 clones; more than 55% occur once, and the top ten carry around 17%. This sample comprised tumor tissue, obtained from a patient whose treatment was nephrectomy without radiotherapy. Receptor source: a man aged 55 to 70 with renal cell carcinoma. Both conserved end residues are part of each CDR3.

j_call v_call cdr3_aa
TRBJ2-1 TRBV9 CASSVGGSSDEQFF
TRBJ2-3 TRBV4-2 CASSPLSGRGTDTQYF
TRBJ1-1 TRBV11-2 CASSLALWGEAFF
TRBJ2-1 TRBV4-1 CASSQQEKYNEQFF
TRBJ1-1 TRBV2 CASTGELNTEAFF
TRBJ2-1 TRBV7-9 CASSLSLAGSLNEQFF
TRBJ2-3 TRBV15 CATSRGGRLAGGTDTQYF
TRBJ2-5 TRBV6-5 CASSYSIPQRGETQYF
TRBJ2-2 TRBV28 CASHGGVRTGELFF
TRBJ2-7 TRBV6-6 CASSPRQGEQYF
TRBJ2-4 TRBV6-4 CASSGGPQDPIAGENIQYF
TRBJ1-1 TRBV7-2 CASSSTGVVWGSTEAFF
TRBJ2-7 TRBV6-1 CASREPKIYEQYF
TRBJ1-5 TRBV27 CASRSLGGNQPQHF
TRBJ2-1 TRBV18 CASSLGGAYNEQFF
TRBJ1-4 TRBV14 CASSQSQYNEKLFF
TRBJ1-2 TRBV7-9 CASSLGGGVGYTF
TRBJ2-1 TRBV5-6 CASSEVLAGVMNEQFF
TRBJ2-7 TRBV5-4 CASSLAGNSYEQYF
TRBJ2-7 TRBV5-5 CASSLFLDRGSSYEQYF